A selection of T cell receptor beta chains follows, all from one sample in a study. TCRdb re-analysed the RT-PCR reads in MiXCR, keeping a single row per CDR3 protein. Of about 700,000 distinct CDR3 sequences listed, about 14% are singletons. Sequencing was carried out using memory CD4+ T cells from blood. All receptors derive from a female donor in good health, serving as a healthy control. Each CDR3 is given with its conserved first and last residue. The D gene is left open where the match is weak. A clone size is listed for some rows: how often the clone was seen (once, few, many), or a class if it is expanded.

J	D	size	V	CDR3	DNA
TRBJ1-1	.	many	TRBV7-9	CASSKPNPGQNTEAFF	TGTGCCAGCAGCAAGCCGAATCCCGGACAGAACACTGAAGCTTTCTTT
TRBJ1-5	.	many	TRBV12-3/TRBV12-4	CASSLLSSIQVDQPQHF	TGTGCCAGCAGTTTATTGAGCTCAATACAGGTGGATCAGCCCCAGCATTTT
TRBJ1-5	.	.	TRBV7-3	CASSLGGYQPQHF	TGTGCCAGCAGCTTAGGCGGGTATCAGCCCCAGCATTTT
TRBJ1-2	TRBD1	many	TRBV6-6	CASSFATGQGDGYTF	TGTGCCAGCAGTTTCGCAACGGGACAGGGGGATGGCTACACCTTC
TRBJ2-3	.	many	TRBV29-1	CSGWDIGTDTQYF	TGCAGCGGCTGGGACATCGGCACAGATACGCAGTATTTT
TRBJ1-2	TRBD1	.	TRBV5-1	CASSSKTTGDGYTF	TGCGCCAGCAGCTCTAAAACGACAGGGGATGGCTACACCTTC
TRBJ2-1	.	.	TRBV7-9	CASSLASDYNEQFF	TGTGCCAGCAGCTTAGCCTCCGACTACAATGAGCAGTTCTTC
TRBJ2-7	.	.	TRBV27	CASSWTERNEQYF	TGTGCCAGCAGCTGGACAGAGAGGAACGAGCAGTACTTC
TRBJ2-3	TRBD2	.	TRBV24-1	CATSDQNGLAGAGDTQYF	TGTGCCACCAGTGATCAAAACGGACTAGCGGGGGCCGGAGATACGCAGTATTTT
TRBJ1-2	.	many	TRBV6-2/TRBV6-3	CASRQIYGYTF	TGTGCCAGCAGACAGATCTATGGCTACACCTTC
TRBJ2-3	.	few	TRBV5-1	CASSLGDSFLDTQYF	TGCGCCAGCAGCTTGGGGGACTCCTTCCTAGATACGCAGTATTTT
TRBJ2-2	TRBD2	many	TRBV9	CASSVLSGGPYTGELFF	TGTGCCAGCAGCGTCCTAAGCGGGGGGCCCTACACCGGGGAGCTGTTTTTT
TRBJ2-3	TRBD2	.	TRBV20-1	CSARALAGSTDTQYF	TGCAGTGCTAGAGCCTTAGCGGGTAGCACAGATACGCAGTATTTT
TRBJ2-3	.	few	TRBV7-3	CASSSGTYGDTQYF	TGTGCCAGCAGCTCCGGGACATATGGAGATACGCAGTATTTT
TRBJ1-2	.	.	TRBV7-9	CASSLAVAAGNYGYTF	TGTGCCAGCAGCTTAGCGGTCGCGGCGGGGAACTATGGCTACACCTTC
TRBJ1-6	.	many	TRBV6-5	CASSLTPLGSPLHF	TGTGCCAGCAGTTTGACACCCCTCGGTTCACCCCTCCACTTT
TRBJ1-6	TRBD1	many	TRBV20-1	CSASPGTGGSSPLHF	TGCAGTGCTTCGCCCGGGACAGGGGGTAGTTCACCCCTCCACTTT
TRBJ2-1	TRBD2	.	TRBV7-2	CASSLPLGGGSSYNEQFF	TGTGCCAGCAGCTTACCCCTAGGCGGGGGGAGCTCCTACAATGAGCAGTTCTTC
TRBJ2-1	.	.	TRBV12-3/TRBV12-4	CASSLAGRVEQFF	TGTGCCAGCAGTTTAGCGGGCAGGGTGGAGCAGTTCTTC
TRBJ2-2	TRBD2	few	TRBV10-3	CAISEASGRNTGELFF	TGTGCCATCAGTGAGGCTAGCGGGAGGAACACCGGGGAGCTGTTTTTT
TRBJ1-2	.	many	TRBV27	CASSLLSGPQDGYTF	TGTGCCAGCAGTTTATTGAGTGGGCCCCAGGACGGCTACACCTTC
TRBJ1-1	.	.	TRBV30	CAWKRDPNTEAFF	TGTGCCTGGAAAAGGGACCCGAACACTGAAGCTTTCTTT
TRBJ2-7	TRBD1	few	TRBV27	CASSPDRFYYEQYF	TGTGCCAGCAGTCCGGACAGGTTCTACTACGAGCAGTACTTC
TRBJ2-7	TRBD1	.	TRBV27	CASSPRDRVYEQYF	TGTGCCAGCAGTCCCCGGGACAGGGTTTACGAGCAGTACTTC
TRBJ2-7	.	many	TRBV4-1	CASSHGRLSYEQYF	TGCGCCAGCAGCCATGGCCGCCTTTCCTACGAGCAGTACTTC
TRBJ2-5	TRBD1	few	TRBV7-2	CASSLVDRVGIETQYF	TGTGCCAGCAGCTTAGTGGACAGGGTGGGGATCGAGACCCAGTACTTC
TRBJ2-3	.	.	TRBV3-1	CASSQGGGGYTDTQYF	TGTGCCAGCAGCCAGGGGGGCGGGGGATACACAGATACGCAGTATTTT
TRBJ1-4	.	many	TRBV7-8	CASSRQAGSNEKLFF	TGTGCCAGCAGCCGACAGGCCGGTTCTAATGAAAAACTGTTTTTT